The 16 T cell receptor beta chains presented below share a single source sample, sequenced in a study of glioma-infiltrating T cells. Using RNA template, CDR3s of TCR alpha and beta were amplified with iRepertoire arm-PCR. Each CDR3 protein is one row after TCRdb ran MiXCR on the multiplex PCR reads. In the table there are about 210,000 distinct CDR3 sequences, approximately 30% of which are singletons. The sample comprised glioma tissue, nonneoplastic brain tissue, or PBMCs (not recorded which). The receptors here all came from a human donor with low-grade glioma or glioblastoma, undergoing nonglioma brain surgery, or in good health (not recorded which).

In the case of this clonotype: A single base separates this from a much larger clone, so it may be a read error. The chain couples TRBV29-1 to TRBJ2-5; 11 nucleotides line up with TRBD1. Germline V gene lookup returns CDR1 SQVTM and CDR2 ANQGSEA. This CDR3 is 12 amino acids long. Here the CDR3 reads CSVDRGQEAQYF. CDR3 bases: TGCAGCGTGGACAGGGGGCAAGAGGCCCAGTACTTC.

This clonotype was recorded many times. This chain uses TRBV6-2 or TRBV6-3 with TRBJ2-7, with 12 bases lining up with TRBD2. Germline V gene sequence: CDR1 MNHEY, CDR2 SVGEGT. The CDR3 has 20 amino acids. Losses at the gene ends were 4 bases for V and 7 bases for J; bases not matched to a gene: 23. The CDR3 nucleotides are TGTGCCAGCAGTTCGTACTTCGGCAACAAACTGACTAGCGGGAGCCCTGAGCAGTACTTC. As protein: CASSSYFGNKLTSGSPEQYF.

The chain has TRBV6-2 or TRBV6-3 and TRBJ1-1; 10 bases are a match to TRBD1. CDR3 length: 14 residues. Losses at the gene ends were 7 bases for V and 5 bases for J; bases not matched to a gene: 7. Germline V gene data show CDR1 as MNHEY and CDR2 as SVGEGT. The chain's CDR3 is CASIRQGAQTEAFF. For the CDR3, the DNA is TGTGCCAGCATCCGACAGGGGGCACAGACTGAAGCTTTCTTT.

This clonotype was recorded at least ten times. V gene TRBV7-9 combines with J gene TRBJ1-4; no reliable D call. V was pared by 1 base and J by 8 bases, with 8 bases between. Germline CDR1 and CDR2: SEHNR and FQNEAQ (reference sequence). The CDR3 is made up of 13 amino acids. The CDR3 loop is CASSLEGREKLFF. In DNA form, the CDR3 reads TGTGCCAGCAGCTTAGAAGGAAGGGAAAAACTGTTTTTT.

The V and J genes are TRBV18 and TRBJ2-7; D uncertain. Germline V gene lookup returns CDR1 KGHSH and CDR2 LQKENI. The CDR3 runs 14 residues. The V gene lost 3 bases and the J gene lost 7 bases, with 16 bases spanning the gap. CDR3 bases: TGTGCCAGCTCACCTCCCCCGACAAGGAATGAGCAGTACTTC. Encoded protein: CASSPPPTRNEQYF. The full variable domain, rest sourced from reference TRBV18 and TRBJ2-7, is NAGVMQNPRHLVRRRGQEARLRCSPMKGHSHVYWYRQLPEEGLKFMVYLQKENIIDESGMPKERFSAEFPKEGPSILRIQQVVRGDSAAYFCASSPPPTRNEQYFGPGTRLTVT.

V and J are TRBV11-2 and TRBJ2-5; the D gene is possibly TRBD2 (9 bases). Germline CDR1 is SGHAT and CDR2 is FQNNGV. The CDR3 has 16 amino acids. Trimming cost V 5 bases and J 0 bases, with 16 bases left between them. Here the CDR3 DNA reads TGTGCCAGCAGCCAGGGGGCTAGCGGGAACCAAGAGACCCAGTACTTC. Protein sequence: CASSQGASGNQETQYF.

Details on this clonotype: Being one base from a much bigger clone, this may be a read error. This rearrangement joins TRBV12-3 or TRBV12-4 to TRBJ2-7; 14 nucleotides align to TRBD2. The CDR3 runs 14 residues. This CDR3 is CGSRLAGGSYEQYF. The CDR3 coding sequence is TGTGGCAGCAGACTAGCGGGAGGGTCCTACGAGCAGTACTTC.

Ten or more counts support this clonotype. The chain is built from TRBV28 and TRBJ2-2, with unresolved D. Trimming left V 6 bases short and J 6 bases short, with 5 bases between. This CDR3 contains 11 residues. Germline CDR1 MDHEN, CDR2 SYDVKM. CDR3 DNA sequence: TGTGCCAGCAGCAGCGCCGGGGAGCTGTTTTTT. Its protein is CASSSAGELFF.

There are many counts of this clonotype. V and J are TRBV6-1 and TRBJ2-5; 10 bases fit TRBD1. This CDR3 is 15 amino acids long. Germline V CDR1 and CDR2: MNHNS, SASEGT. V lost 5 bases to trimming and J lost 2 bases; unmatched junction nucleotides: 5. The CDR3 region is CASSSRDRGQETQYF. The CDR3 DNA sequence: TGTGCCAGCAGTTCCCGGGACAGGGGTCAAGAGACCCAGTACTTC.

The rearrangement joins TRBV24-1 to TRBJ2-1; 13 nucleotides line up with TRBD2. CDR1 KGHDR and CDR2 SFDVKD come from the germline V gene. V lost 4 bases, J lost 5 bases, and 10 bases stayed unmatched. The CDR3 extends over 18 amino acids. This chain's CDR3 is CATSDRSRGLAGDNEQFF. In DNA, the CDR3 is TGTGCCACCAGTGACCGTTCGCGAGGACTAGCGGGAGACAATGAGCAGTTCTTC.

Points on this clonotype: Compared with germline, one end of the junction differs, possibly owing to a read error. V usage is TRBV4-1 and J usage is TRBJ2-7; the D is unclear. The CDR3 loop spans 16 amino acids. The V gene's germline CDR1 is MGHRA and CDR2 YSYEKL. The CDR3 region is CASIQDRNRLGYEQYF. The CDR3 DNA sequence: TGCGCCAGCATCCAAGATAGGAACCGGCTTGGCTACGAGCAGTACTTC.

The J gene is TRBJ2-2, the V gene TRBV27; possible D gene TRBD2, 6 bases. Germline V gene data show CDR1 as MNHEY and CDR2 as SMNVEV (reference sequence). V gave up 5 bases and J gave up 4 bases, with 14 bases separating them. This CDR3 contains 15 residues. The CDR3 region has the DNA TGTGCCAGCAGTCCCCCGGGAGAGGGCACCGGGGAGCTGTTTTTT. Translating it yields CASSPPGEGTGELFF.

At least ten counts were recorded for this clonotype. The chain uses TRBV28 and TRBJ1-2; weak D call: TRBD1 (5 bases). The CDR3 is 13 amino acids. Per the germline V gene, CDR1 is MDHEN and CDR2 is SYDVKM. The V end was cut by 9 bases, the J end by 4 bases, with 15 bases between. CDR3 sequence reads: CASTTGSGYGYTF. The CDR3 bases are TGTGCCAGTACAACAGGATCCGGCTATGGCTACACCTTC.

This clonotype came up many times. The gene calls are TRBV12-3 or TRBV12-4 and TRBJ1-1; D gene unclear. The CDR3 length is 14 residues. Trimming took off 5 bases at V and 5 bases at J, with 15 bases between the two ends. The DNA for the CDR3 is TGTGCCAGCAGTGCATCCGGGGTACGGACTGAAGCTTTCTTT. Its protein is CASSASGVRTEAFF.

The chain carries TRBV24-1 and TRBJ1-1, with D uncertain. V was clipped by 7 bases and J by 3 bases, with 17 bases between them. Germline assignment: CDR1 KGHDR and CDR2 SFDVKD. The CDR3 runs 15 residues. The CDR3 loop is CATRGSPPGDTEAFF. In nucleotides, the CDR3 is TGTGCCACCAGAGGTTCGCCGCCAGGCGACACTGAAGCTTTCTTT.

Only a few counts were recorded for this clonotype. V is TRBV12-5 and J is TRBJ2-1, with D unclear. CDR3 size: 14 residues. From germline, CDR1 is LGHNT and CDR2 FRNRAP. V was trimmed by 7 bases and J by 7 bases, leaving 17 bases between them. For the CDR3, the DNA is TGTGCTAGTGTTGGACCTACTGGTATGAATGAGCAGTTCTTC. Translated: CASVGPTGMNEQFF.